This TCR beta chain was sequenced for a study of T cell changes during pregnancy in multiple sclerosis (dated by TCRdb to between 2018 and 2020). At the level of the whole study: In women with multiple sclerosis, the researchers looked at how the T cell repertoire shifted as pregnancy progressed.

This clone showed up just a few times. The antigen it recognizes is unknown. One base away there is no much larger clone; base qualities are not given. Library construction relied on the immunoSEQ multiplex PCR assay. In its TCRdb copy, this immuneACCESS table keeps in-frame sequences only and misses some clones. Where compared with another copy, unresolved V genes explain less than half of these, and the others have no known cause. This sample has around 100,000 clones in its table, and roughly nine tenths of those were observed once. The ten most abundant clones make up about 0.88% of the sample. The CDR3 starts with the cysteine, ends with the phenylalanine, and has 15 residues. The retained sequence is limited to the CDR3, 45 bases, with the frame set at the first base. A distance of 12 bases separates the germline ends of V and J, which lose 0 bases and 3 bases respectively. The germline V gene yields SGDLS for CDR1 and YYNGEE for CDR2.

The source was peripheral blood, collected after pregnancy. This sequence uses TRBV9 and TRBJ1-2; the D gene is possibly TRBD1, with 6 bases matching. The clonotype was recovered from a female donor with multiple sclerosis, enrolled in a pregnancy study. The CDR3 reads CASSVGWAGDYGYTF. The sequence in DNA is TGTGCCAGCAGCGTAGGATGGGCAGGGGACTATGGCTACACCTTC.